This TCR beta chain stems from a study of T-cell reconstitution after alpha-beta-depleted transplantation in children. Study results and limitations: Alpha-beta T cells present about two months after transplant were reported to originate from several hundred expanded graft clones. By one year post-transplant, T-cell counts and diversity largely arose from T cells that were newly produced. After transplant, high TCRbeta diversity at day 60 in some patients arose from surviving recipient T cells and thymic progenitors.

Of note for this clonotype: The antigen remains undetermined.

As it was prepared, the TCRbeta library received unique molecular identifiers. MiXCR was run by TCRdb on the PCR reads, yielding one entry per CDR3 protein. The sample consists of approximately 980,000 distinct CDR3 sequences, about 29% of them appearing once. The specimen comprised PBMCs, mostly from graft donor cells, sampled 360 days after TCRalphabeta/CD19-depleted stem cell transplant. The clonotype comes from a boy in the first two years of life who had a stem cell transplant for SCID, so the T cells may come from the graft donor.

In DNA form, the CDR3 reads TGTGCCAGCAGTCGGAGACAGCCGCGGACAGATACGCAGTATTTT. This gives the protein CASSRRQPRTDTQYF. The rearrangement links TRBV12-3 or TRBV12-4 to TRBJ2-3; D possibly corresponds to TRBD1 (5 bases). The CDR3 has 15 amino acids. Trimming removed 5 bases from V and 3 bases from J, with 15 bases in between.